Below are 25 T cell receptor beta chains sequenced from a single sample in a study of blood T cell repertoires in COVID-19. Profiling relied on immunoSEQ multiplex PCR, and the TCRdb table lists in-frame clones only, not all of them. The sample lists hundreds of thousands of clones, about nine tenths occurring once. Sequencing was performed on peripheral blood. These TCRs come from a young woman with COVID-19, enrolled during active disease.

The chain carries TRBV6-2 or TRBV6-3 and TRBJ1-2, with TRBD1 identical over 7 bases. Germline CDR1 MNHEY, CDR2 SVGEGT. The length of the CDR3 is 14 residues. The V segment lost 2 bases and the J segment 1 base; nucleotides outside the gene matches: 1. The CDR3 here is CASSYQGVNYGYTF. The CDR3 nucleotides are TGTGCCAGCAGTTACCAGGGGGTTAACTATGGCTACACCTTC.

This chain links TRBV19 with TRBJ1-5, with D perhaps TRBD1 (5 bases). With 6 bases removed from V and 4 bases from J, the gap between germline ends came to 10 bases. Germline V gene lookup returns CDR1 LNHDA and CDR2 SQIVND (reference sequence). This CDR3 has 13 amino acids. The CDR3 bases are TGTGCCAGTAGGGCAGGGCATAATCAGCCCCAGCATTTT. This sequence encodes CASRAGHNQPQHF.

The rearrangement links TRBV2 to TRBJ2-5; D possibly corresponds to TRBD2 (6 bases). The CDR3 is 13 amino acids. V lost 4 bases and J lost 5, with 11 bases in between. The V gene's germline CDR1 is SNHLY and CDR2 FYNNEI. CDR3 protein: CASSGDFQETQYF. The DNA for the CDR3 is TGTGCCAGCAGTGGGGACTTCCAGGAGACCCAGTACTTC.

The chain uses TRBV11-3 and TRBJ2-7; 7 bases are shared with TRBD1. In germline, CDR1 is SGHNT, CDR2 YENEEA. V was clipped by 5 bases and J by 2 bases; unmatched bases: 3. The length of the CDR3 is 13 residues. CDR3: CASSQGTAYEQYF. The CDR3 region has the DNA TGTGCCAGCAGCCAAGGGACAGCCTACGAGCAGTACTTC.

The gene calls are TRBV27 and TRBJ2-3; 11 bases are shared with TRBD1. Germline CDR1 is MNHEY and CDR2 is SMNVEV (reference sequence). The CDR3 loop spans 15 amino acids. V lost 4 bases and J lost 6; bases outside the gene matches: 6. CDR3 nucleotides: TGTGCCAGCAGTTCCCGGGACAGGGGGAGGGATACGCAGTATTTT. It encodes CASSSRDRGRDTQYF.

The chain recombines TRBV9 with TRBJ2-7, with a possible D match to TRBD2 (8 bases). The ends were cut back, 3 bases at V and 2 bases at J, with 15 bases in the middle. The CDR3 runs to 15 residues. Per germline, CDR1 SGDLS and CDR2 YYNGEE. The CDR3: CASSEFSGTAYEQYF. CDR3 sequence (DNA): TGTGCCAGCAGCGAGTTTAGCGGGACAGCCTACGAGCAGTACTTC.

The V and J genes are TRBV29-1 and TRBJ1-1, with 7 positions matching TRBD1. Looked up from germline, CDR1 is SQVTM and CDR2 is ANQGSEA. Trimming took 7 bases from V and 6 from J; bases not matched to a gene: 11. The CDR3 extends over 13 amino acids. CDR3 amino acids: CSADRQGRAEAFF. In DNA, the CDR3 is TGCAGCGCGGATCGACAGGGACGGGCTGAAGCTTTCTTT.

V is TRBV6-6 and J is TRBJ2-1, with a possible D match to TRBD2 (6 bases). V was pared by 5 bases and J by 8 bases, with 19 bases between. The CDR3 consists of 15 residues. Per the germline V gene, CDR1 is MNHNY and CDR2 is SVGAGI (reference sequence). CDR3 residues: CASSLSGEGYDEQFF. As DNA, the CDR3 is TGTGCCAGCAGTCTTAGCGGAGAGGGGTATGATGAGCAGTTCTTC.

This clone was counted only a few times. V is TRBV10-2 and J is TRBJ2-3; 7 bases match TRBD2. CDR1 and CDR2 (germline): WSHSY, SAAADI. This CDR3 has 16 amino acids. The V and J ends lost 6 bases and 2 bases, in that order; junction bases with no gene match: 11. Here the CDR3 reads CASRVGRGTPTDTQYF. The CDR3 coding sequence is TGCGCCAGCAGGGTAGGGCGGGGGACCCCCACAGATACGCAGTATTTT.

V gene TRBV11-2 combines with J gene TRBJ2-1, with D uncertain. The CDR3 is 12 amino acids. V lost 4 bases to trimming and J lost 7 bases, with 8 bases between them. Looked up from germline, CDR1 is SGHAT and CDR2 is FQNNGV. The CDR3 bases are TGTGCCAGCAGCTCCGTCAGTAATGAGCAGTTCTTC. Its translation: CASSSVSNEQFF.

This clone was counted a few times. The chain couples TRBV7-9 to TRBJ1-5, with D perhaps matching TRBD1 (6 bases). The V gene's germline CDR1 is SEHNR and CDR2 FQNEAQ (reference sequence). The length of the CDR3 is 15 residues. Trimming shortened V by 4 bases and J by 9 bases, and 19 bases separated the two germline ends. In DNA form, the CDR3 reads TGTGCCAGCAGCTCAGGCCGGGACATCCTGCGGCCCCAGCATTTT. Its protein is CASSSGRDILRPQHF.

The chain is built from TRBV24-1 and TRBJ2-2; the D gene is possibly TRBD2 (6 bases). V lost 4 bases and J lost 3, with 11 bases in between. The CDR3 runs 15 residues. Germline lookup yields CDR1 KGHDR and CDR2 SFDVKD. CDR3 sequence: CATSETGGDTGELFF. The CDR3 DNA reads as TGTGCCACCAGTGAAACAGGCGGGGACACCGGGGAGCTGTTTTTT.

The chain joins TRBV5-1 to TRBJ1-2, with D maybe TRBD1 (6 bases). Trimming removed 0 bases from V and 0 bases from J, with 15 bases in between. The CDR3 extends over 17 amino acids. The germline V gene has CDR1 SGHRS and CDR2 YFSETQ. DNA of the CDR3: TGCGCCAGCAGCTTGGGTCCGGACAGATACTCTAACTATGGCTACACCTTC. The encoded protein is CASSLGPDRYSNYGYTF.

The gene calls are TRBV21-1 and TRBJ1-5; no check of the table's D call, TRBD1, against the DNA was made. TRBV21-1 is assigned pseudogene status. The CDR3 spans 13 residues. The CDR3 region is CASRLIDRQPQHF. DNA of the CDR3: TGTGCCAGCAGACTCATTGACAGACAGCCCCAGCATTTT.

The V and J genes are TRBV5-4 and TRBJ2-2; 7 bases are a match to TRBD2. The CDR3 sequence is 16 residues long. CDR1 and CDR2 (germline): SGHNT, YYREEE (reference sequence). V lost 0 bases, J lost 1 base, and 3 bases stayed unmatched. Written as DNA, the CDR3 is TGTGCCAGCAGCTTGGAGGGCGGGGGGAACACCGGGGAGCTGTTTTTT. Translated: CASSLEGGGNTGELFF.

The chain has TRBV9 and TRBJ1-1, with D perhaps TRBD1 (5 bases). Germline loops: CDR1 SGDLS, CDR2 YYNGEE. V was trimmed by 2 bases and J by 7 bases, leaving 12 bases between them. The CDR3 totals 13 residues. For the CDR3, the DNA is TGTGCCAGCAGCGTCCAGGGTTTTGGTGAAGCTTTCTTT. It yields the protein CASSVQGFGEAFF.

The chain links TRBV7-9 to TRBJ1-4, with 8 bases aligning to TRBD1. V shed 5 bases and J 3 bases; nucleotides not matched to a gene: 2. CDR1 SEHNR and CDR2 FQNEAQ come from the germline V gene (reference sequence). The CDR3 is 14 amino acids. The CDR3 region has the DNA TGTGCCAGCAGCCCGACAGGGGCTAATGAAAAACTGTTTTTT. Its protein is CASSPTGANEKLFF.

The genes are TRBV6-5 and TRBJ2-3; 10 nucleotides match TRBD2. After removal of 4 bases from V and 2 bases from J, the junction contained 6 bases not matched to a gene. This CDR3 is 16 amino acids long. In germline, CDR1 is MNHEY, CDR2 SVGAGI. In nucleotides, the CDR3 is TGTGCCAGCAGTTCCCGGACTAGCGGTTTCACAGATACGCAGTATTTT. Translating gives CASSSRTSGFTDTQYF.

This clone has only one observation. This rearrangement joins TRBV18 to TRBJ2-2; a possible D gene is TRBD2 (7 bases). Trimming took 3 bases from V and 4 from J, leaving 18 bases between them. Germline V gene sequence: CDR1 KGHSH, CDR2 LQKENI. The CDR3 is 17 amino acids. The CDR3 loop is CASSPRGGRAITGELFF. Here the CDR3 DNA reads TGTGCCAGCTCACCCCGCGGGGGCAGGGCGATCACCGGGGAGCTGTTTTTT.

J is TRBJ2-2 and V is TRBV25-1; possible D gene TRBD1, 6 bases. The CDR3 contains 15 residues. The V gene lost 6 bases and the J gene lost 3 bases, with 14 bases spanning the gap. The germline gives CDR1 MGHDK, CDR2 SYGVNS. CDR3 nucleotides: TGTGCCAGCAGGGGTAGGGCAGGGGACACCGGGGAGCTGTTTTTT. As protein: CASRGRAGDTGELFF. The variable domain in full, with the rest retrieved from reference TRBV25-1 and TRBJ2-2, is EADIYQTPRYLVIGTGKKITLECSQTMGHDKMYWYQQDPGMELHLIHYSYGVNSTEKGDLSSESTVSRIRTEHFPLTLESARPSHTSQYLCASRGRAGDTGELFFGEGSRLTVL.

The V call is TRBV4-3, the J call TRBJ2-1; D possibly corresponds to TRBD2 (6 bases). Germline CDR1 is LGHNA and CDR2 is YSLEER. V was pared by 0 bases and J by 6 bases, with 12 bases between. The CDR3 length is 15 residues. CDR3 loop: CASSQEGLALNEQFF. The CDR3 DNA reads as TGCGCCAGCAGCCAAGAGGGTCTAGCGCTCAATGAGCAGTTCTTC.

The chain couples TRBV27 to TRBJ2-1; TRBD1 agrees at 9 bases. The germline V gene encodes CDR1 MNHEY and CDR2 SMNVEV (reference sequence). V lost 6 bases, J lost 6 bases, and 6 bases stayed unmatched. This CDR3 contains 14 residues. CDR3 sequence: CASSLDRGGNEQFF. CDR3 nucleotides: TGTGCCAGCAGCCTGGACAGGGGAGGCAATGAGCAGTTCTTC.

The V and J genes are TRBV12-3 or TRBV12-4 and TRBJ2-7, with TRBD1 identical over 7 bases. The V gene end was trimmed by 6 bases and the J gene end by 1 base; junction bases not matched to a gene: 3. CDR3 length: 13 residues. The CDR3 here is CASRPRGSYEQYV. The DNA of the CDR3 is TGTGCCAGCAGGCCCAGGGGGTCCTACGAGCAGTACGTC.

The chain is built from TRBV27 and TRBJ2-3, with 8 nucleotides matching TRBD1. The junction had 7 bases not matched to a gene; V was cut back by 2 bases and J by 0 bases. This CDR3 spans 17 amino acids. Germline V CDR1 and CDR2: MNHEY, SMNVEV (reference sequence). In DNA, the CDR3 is TGTGCCAGCAGTTTACGCCGCTACAGGGGGAGCACAGATACGCAGTATTTT. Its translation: CASSLRRYRGSTDTQYF.

The DNA for the CDR3 is TGTGCCACCAGTGATTCACGGAGCGGGAGTGGAAATGAGCAGTTCTTC. Amino acid sequence: CATSDSRSGSGNEQFF. The chain joins TRBV24-1 to TRBJ2-1; 8 positions match TRBD2. The junction had 9 bases not matched to a gene; V was cut back by 2 bases and J by 7 bases. CDR3 length: 16 residues. CDR1 is KGHDR, CDR2 SFDVKD, per germline.